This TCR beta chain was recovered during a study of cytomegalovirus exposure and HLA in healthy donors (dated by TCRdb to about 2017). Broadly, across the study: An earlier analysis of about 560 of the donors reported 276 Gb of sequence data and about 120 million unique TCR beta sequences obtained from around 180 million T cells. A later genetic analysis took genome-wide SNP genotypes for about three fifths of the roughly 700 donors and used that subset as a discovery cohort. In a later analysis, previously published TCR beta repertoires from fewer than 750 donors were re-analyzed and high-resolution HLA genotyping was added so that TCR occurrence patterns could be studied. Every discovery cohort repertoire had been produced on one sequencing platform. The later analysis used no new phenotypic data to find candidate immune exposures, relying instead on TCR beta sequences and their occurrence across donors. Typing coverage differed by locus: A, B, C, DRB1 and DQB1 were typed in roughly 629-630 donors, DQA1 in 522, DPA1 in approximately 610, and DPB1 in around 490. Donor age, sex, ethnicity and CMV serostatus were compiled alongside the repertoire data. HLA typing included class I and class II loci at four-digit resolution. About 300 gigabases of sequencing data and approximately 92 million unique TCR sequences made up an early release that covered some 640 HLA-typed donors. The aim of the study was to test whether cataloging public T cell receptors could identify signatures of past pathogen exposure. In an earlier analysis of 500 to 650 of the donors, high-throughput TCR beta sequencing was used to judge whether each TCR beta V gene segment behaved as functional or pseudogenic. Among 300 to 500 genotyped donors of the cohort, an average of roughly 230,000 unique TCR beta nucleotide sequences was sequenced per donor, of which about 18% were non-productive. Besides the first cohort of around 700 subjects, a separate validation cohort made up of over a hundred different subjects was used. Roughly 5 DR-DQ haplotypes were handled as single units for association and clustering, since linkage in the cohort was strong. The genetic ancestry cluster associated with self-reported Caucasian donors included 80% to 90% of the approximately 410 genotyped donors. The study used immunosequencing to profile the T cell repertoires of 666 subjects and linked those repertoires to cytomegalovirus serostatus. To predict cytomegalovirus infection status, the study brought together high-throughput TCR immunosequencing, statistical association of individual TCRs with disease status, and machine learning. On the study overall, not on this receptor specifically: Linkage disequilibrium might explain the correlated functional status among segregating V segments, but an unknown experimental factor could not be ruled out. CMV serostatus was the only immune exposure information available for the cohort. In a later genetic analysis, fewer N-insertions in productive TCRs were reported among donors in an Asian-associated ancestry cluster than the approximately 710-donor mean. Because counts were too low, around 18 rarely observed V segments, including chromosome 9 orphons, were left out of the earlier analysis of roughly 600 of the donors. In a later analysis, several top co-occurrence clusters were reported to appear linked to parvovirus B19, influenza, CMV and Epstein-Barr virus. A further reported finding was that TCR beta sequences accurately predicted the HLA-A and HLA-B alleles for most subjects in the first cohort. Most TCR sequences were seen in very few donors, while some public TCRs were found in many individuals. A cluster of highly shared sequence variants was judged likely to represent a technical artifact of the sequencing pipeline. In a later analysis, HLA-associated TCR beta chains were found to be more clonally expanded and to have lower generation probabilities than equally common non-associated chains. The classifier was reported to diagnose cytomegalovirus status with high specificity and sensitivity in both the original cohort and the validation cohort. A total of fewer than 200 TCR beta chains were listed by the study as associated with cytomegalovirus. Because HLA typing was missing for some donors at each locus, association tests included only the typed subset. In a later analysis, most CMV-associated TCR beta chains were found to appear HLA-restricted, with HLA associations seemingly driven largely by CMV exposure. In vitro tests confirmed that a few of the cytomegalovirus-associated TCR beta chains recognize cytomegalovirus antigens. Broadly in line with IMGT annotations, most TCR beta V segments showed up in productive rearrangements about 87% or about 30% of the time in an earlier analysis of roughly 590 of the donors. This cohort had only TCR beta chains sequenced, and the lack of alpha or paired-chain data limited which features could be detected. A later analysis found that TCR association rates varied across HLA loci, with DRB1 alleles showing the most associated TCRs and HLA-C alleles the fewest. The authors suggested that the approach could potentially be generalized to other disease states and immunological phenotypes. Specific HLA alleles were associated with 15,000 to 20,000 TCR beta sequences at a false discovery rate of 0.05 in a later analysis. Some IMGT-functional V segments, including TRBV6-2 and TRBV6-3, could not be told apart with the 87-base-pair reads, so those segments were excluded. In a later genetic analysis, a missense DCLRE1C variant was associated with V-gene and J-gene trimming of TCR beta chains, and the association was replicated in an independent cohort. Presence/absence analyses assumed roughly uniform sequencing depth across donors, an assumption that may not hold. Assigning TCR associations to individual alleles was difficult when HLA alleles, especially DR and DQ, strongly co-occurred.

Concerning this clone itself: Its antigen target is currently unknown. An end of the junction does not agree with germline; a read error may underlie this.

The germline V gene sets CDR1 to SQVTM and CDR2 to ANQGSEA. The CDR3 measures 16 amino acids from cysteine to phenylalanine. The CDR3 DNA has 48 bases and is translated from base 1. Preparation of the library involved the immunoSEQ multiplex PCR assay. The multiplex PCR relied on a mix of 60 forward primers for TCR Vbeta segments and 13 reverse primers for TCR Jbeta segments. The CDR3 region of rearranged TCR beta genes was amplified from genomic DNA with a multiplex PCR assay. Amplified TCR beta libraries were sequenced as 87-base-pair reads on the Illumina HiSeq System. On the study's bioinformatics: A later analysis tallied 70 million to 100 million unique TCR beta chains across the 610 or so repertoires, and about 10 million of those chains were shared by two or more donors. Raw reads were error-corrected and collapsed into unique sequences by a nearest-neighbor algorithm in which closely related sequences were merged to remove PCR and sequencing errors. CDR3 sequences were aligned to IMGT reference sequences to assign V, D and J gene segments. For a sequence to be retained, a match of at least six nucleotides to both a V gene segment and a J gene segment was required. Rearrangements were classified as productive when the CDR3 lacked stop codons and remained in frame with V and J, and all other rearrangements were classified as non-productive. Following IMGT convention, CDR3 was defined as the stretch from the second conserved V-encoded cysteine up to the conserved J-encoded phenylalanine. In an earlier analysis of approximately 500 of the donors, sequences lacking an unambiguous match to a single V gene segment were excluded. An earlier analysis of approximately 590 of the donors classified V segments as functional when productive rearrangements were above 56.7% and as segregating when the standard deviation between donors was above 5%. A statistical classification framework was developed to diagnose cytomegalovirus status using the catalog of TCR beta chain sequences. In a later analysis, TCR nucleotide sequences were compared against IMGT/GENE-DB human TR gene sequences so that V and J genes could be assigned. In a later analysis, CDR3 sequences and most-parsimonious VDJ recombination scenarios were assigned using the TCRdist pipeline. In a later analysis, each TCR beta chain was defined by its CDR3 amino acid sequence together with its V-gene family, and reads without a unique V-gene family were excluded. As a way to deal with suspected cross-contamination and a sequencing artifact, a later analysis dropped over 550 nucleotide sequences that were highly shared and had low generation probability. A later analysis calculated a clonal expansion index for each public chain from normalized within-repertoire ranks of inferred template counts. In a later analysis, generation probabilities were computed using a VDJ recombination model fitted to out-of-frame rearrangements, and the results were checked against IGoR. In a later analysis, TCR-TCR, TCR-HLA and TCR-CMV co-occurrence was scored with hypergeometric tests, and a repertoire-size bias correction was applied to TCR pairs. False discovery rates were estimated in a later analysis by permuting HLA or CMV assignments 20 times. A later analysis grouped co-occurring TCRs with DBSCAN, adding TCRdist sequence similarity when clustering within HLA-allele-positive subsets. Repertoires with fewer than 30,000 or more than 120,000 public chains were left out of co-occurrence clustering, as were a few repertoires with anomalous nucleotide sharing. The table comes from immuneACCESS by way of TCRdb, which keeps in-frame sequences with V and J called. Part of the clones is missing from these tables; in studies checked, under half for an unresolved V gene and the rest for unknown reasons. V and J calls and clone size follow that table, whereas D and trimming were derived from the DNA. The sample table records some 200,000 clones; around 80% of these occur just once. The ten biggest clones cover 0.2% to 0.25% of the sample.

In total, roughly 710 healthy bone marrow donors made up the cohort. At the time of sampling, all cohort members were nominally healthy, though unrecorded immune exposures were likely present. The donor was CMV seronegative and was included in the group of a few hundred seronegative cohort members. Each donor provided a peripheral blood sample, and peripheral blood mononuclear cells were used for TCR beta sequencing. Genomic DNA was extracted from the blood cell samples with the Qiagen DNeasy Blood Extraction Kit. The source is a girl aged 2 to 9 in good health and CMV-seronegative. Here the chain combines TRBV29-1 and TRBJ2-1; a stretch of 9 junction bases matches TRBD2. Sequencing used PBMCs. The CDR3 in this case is CSVDGLATASYDEQFF. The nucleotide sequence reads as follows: TGCAGCGTCGACGGACTAGCGACGGCGTCCTACGATGAGCAGTTCTTC.